What follows are 14 T cell receptor beta chains derived from one specimen sequenced in a study of regulatory T cells in long-lasting Graves disease. Stated time point: newly diagnosed GD, antithyroid drugs for less than 3 months. The authors made the TCR library using RNA they extracted from PBMCs. HTBI primers from iRepertoire and Arm-PCR of CDR3 regions yielded the TCR beta libraries. TCRdb re-analysed the multiplex PCR reads in MiXCR, keeping a single row per CDR3 protein. The table shows about 470,000 distinct CDR3 sequences, with roughly 15% occurring only once. The sample was also reused in another study, on T cells in Graves' hyperthyroidism and ophthalmopathy.

The starting material was peripheral blood mononuclear cells (PBMCs), obtained at new diagnosis, from a patient treated with antithyroid drugs. These receptors were collected from a man aged 35 to 55 with Graves disease.

This clonotype was counted at least ten times. The chain carries TRBV27 and TRBJ1-4, with 8 bases identical to TRBD1. The CDR3 runs to 14 residues. The J segment lost 8 bases and the V segment lost 6 bases, leaving 8 bases of the junction unmatched. Per the germline V gene, CDR1 is MNHEY and CDR2 is SMNVEV (reference sequence). The chain's CDR3 is CASSSGQGWEKLFF. The CDR3 nucleotides are TGTGCCAGCAGCTCCGGACAGGGATGGGAAAAACTGTTTTTT.

As concerns this clonotype: This probably arose from a read error, given a far larger clone one base away. The chain employs TRBV13 and TRBJ2-5, with D perhaps given as TRBD1 or TRBD2 (5 bases each). The CDR3 is 11 amino acids. In germline, CDR1 is PRHDT, CDR2 FYEKMQ (reference sequence). CDR3 sequence reads: CASSSPGTQHF. In DNA, the CDR3 is TGTGCCAGCAGTTCTCCCGGGACCCAGCACTTC.

The genes are TRBV4-1 and TRBJ2-1, with D possibly being TRBD1 (6 bases). Trimming pared 1 base from V and 7 bases from J, leaving 20 bases between. The CDR3 runs to 17 residues. Per germline, CDR1 MGHRA and CDR2 YSYEKL. CDR3 DNA sequence: TGCGCCAGCAGCCAAGGCTTTATGGGGGCCTCGAATAATGAGCAGTTCTTC. Protein sequence: CASSQGFMGASNNEQFF.

About this clonotype itself: The junction differs from germline at one of its ends, possibly a read error. The chain recombines TRBV5-1 with TRBJ2-7; D call uncertain. In germline, CDR1 is SGHRS, CDR2 YFSETQ. This CDR3 region has 14 residues. This CDR3 is CTSSLAPGAYEQYF. CDR3 coding DNA: TGCACCAGCAGCTTGGCCCCGGGTGCCTACGAGCAGTACTTC.

The rearrangement uses TRBV20-1 and TRBJ1-5; D gene ambiguous. The CDR3 runs to 15 residues. From germline, CDR1 is DFQATT and CDR2 SNEGSKA (reference sequence). Trimming shortened V by 0 bases and J by 4 bases, and 13 bases separated the two germline ends. The CDR3 reads CSARDGRLRNQPQHF. Here the CDR3 DNA reads TGCAGTGCTAGAGACGGCAGACTTCGGAATCAGCCCCAGCATTTT.

The CDR3: CASRMPGQGTEKLFF. The CDR3, as DNA: TGTGCCAGCAGAATGCCCGGACAGGGGACTGAAAAACTGTTTTTT. The J gene is TRBJ1-4, the V gene TRBV28; 9 bases line up with TRBD1. The germline V gene has CDR1 MDHEN and CDR2 SYDVKM. Trimming cost V 6 bases and J 7 bases; bases outside gene matches: 9. The length of the CDR3 is 15 residues.

The chain recombines TRBV6-1 with TRBJ1-5; D unclear. Germline lookup yields CDR1 MNHNS and CDR2 SASEGT. CDR3 length: 11 residues. Trimming took off 3 bases at V and 5 bases at J, with 2 bases between the two ends. The chain's CDR3 is CASSDDQPQHF. DNA for the CDR3: TGTGCCAGCAGTGATGATCAGCCCCAGCATTTT.

This clonotype appeared many times. The chain is built from TRBV3-1 and TRBJ2-7, with D tentatively TRBD2 (6 bases). The germline V and J ends were trimmed by 4 bases and 4 bases, with 14 bases remaining between them. The length of the CDR3 is 14 residues. CDR1 LGHDT and CDR2 YNNKEL come from the germline V gene (reference sequence). The CDR3 here is CASSPPGVYYEQYF. The CDR3 DNA is TGTGCCAGCAGCCCCCCGGGAGTCTATTACGAGCAGTACTTC.

In this sample, this clonotype turned up many times. This rearrangement joins TRBV5-1 to TRBJ2-7, with 7 bases aligning to TRBD1. Germline V gene sequence: CDR1 SGHRS, CDR2 YFSETQ. J gave up 5 bases and V 3 bases, and 2 bases lay outside the gene matches. The CDR3 sequence is 12 residues long. The CDR3 protein is CASSWQGDEQYF. CDR3 in DNA: TGCGCCAGCAGCTGGCAGGGGGACGAGCAGTACTTC.

This clonotype was found many times. The genes are TRBV11-2 and TRBJ1-2, with D hard to call. The V gene's germline CDR1 is SGHAT and CDR2 FQNNGV. CDR3 length: 15 residues. V lost 6 bases, J lost 4 bases, and 18 bases lay in between. CDR3 bases: TGTGCCAGCAGTTTCAAAGCGGAAAGTATCTATGGCTACACCTTC. Translated: CASSFKAESIYGYTF.

This clonotype was detected ten times or more. This chain uses TRBV3-1 with TRBJ2-1; no reliable D call. V was pared by 1 base and J by 12 bases, with 16 bases between. Germline assignment: CDR1 LGHDT and CDR2 YNNKEL (reference sequence). This CDR3 has 14 amino acids. The CDR3 bases are TGTGCCAGCAGCCAAGGCCGCGTCCGTTACGGGCAGTTCTTC. Translation: CASSQGRVRYGQFF.

This clonotype was detected ten times or more. The chain links TRBV29-1 to TRBJ1-1; TRBD1 matches 11 bases. Unmatched junction bases numbered 5, after V lost 1 base and J lost 7 bases. Germline V CDR1 and CDR2: SQVTM, ANQGSEA. CDR3 length: 14 amino acids. The DNA of the CDR3 is TGCAGCGTTGAAGTAGGGACAGGGGGAATTGAAGCTTTCTTT. Translation: CSVEVGTGGIEAFF. The variable domain in full, with the rest retrieved from reference TRBV29-1 and TRBJ1-1, is SAVISQKPSRDICQRGTSLTIQCQVDSQVTMMFWYRQQPGQSLTLIATANQGSEATYESGFVIDKFPISRPNLTFSTLTVSNMSPEDSSIYLCSVEVGTGGIEAFFGQGTRLTVV.

Concerning this clonotype: A read error likely explains this, since a far larger clone differs by one base. This chain connects TRBV11-1 to TRBJ2-4; 12 bases agree with TRBD2. Germline-derived CDR1 and CDR2 are SGHAT and FQDESV (reference sequence). The CDR3 spans 15 residues. V gave up 4 bases and J gave up 13 bases; unmatched junction bases: 11. CDR3 residues: CASSYGLAGQEAQYF. In DNA form, the CDR3 reads TGTGCCAGCAGCTACGGACTAGCGGGGCAAGAGGCCCAGTACTTC.

The DNA for the CDR3 is TGCGCCAGCAGCGGAGTAGACAGGGCGTCAGATACGCAGTATTTT. Translation gives CASSGVDRASDTQYF. The chain recombines TRBV4-1 with TRBJ2-3; 7 bases line up with TRBD1. This CDR3 spans 15 amino acids. Looked up from germline, CDR1 is MGHRA and CDR2 is YSYEKL. The ends lost 5 bases at V and 4 bases at J; junction bases unmatched: 9.